This T cell receptor (beta chain) was retrieved from a study of blood T cell repertoires in COVID-19. Exposed study participants had met a COVID-19 case within 2 weeks before entry. Measured with immunoSEQ multiplex PCR; TCRdb has only the in-frame clones, and not every one. This sample yields about 350,000 clones, of which 88% are seen a single time; over 0.9% belongs to the top ten. The CDR3 has 17 residues. The germline V gene encodes CDR1 MDHEN and CDR2 SYDVKM. Trimming stripped 6 bases from V and 3 bases from J, with 20 bases between. The TCR originated in a woman younger than 45 who had been exposed to COVID-19. Source material: PBMCs or T cells enriched from blood (not recorded which). The chain has TRBV28 and TRBJ2-2; a weak D match, TRBD2 (5 bases). CDR3 sequence: CASRGGEPSGDTGELFF. CDR3 sequence (DNA): TGTGCCAGCAGAGGAGGCGAACCCAGCGGCGACACCGGGGAGCTGTTTTTT.